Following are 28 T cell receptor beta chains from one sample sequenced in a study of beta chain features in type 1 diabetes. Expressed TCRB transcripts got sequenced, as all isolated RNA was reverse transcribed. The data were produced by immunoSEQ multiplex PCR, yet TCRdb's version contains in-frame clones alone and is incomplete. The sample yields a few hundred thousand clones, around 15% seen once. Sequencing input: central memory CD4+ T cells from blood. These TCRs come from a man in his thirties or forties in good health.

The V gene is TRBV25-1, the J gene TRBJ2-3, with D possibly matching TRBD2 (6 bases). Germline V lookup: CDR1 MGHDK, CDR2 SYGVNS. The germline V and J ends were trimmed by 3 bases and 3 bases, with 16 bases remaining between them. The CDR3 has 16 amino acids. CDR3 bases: TGTGCCAGCAGTGAGGGTAGCGGACTTCAGACAGATACGCAGTATTTT. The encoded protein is CASSEGSGLQTDTQYF.

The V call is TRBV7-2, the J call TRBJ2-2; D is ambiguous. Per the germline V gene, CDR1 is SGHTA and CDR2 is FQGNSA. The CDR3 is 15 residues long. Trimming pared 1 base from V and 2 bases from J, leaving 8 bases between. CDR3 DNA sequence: TGTGCCAGCAGCTTAGTGTCAGACAACACCGGGGAGCTGTTTTTT. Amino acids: CASSLVSDNTGELFF.

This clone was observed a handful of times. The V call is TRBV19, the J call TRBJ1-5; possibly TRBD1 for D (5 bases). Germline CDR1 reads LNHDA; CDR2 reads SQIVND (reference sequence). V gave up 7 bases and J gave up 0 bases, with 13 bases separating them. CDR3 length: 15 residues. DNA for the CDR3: TGTGCCAGTAAGCGAGGGACGGATAGCAATCAGCCCCAGCATTTT. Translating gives CASKRGTDSNQPQHF.

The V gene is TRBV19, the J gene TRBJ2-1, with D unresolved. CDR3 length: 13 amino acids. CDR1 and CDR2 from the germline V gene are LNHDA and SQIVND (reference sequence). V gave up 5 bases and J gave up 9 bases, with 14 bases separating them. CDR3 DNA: TGTGCCAGTAGTCTTTATGGAATGAGTGAGCAGTTCTTC. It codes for CASSLYGMSEQFF.

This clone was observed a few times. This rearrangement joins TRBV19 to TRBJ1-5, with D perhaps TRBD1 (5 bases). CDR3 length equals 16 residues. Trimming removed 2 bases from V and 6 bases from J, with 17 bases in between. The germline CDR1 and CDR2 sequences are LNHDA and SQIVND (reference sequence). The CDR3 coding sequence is TGTGCCAGTAGTATAAGGGCAGGGAGTAGTGGTCAGCCCCAGCATTTT. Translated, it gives CASSIRAGSSGQPQHF. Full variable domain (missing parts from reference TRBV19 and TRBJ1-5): DGGITQSPKYLFRKEGQNVTLSCEQNLNHDAMYWYRQDPGQGLRLIYYSQIVNDFQKGDIAEGYSVSREKKESFPLTVTSAQKNPTAFYLCASSIRAGSSGQPQHFGDGTRLSIL.

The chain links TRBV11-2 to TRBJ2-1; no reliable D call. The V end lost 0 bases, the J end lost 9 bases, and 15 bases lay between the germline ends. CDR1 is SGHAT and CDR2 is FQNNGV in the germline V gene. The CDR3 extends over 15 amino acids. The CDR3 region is CASSLERAGWSEQFF. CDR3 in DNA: TGTGCCAGCAGCTTAGAACGAGCCGGGTGGAGTGAGCAGTTCTTC.

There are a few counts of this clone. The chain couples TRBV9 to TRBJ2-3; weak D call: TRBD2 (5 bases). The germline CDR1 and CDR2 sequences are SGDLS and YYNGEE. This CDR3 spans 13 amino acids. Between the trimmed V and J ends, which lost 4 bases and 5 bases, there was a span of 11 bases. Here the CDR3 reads CASSPGVGDTQYF. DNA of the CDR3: TGTGCCAGCAGCCCCGGGGTGGGAGATACGCAGTATTTT.

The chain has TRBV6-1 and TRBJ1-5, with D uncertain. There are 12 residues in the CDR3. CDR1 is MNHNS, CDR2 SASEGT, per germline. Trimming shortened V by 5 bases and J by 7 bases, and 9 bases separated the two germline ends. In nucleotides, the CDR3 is TGTGCCAGCAGTCCCCAATTGCAGCCCCAGCATTTT. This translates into CASSPQLQPQHF.

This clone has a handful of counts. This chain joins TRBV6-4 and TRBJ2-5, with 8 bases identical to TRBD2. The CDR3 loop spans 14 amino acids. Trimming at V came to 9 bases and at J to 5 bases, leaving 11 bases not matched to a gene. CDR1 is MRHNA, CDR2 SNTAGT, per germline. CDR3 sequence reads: CARHGGEVGETQYF. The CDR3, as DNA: TGTGCCAGGCACGGGGGGGAGGTCGGGGAGACCCAGTACTTC.

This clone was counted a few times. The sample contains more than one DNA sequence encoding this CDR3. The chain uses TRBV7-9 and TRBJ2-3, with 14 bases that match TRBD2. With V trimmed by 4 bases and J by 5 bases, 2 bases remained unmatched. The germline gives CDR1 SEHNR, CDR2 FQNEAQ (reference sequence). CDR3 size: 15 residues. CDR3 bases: TGTGCCAGCAGCTCGGGACTAGCGGGGGAAGATACGCAGTATTTT. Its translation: CASSSGLAGEDTQYF.

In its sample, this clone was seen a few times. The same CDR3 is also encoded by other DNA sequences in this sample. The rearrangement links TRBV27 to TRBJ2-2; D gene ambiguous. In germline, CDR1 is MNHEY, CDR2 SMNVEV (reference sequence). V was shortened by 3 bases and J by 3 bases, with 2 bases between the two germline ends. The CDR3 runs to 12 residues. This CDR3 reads CASSFYTGELFF. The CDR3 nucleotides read TGTGCCAGCAGTTTTTACACCGGGGAGCTGTTTTTT.

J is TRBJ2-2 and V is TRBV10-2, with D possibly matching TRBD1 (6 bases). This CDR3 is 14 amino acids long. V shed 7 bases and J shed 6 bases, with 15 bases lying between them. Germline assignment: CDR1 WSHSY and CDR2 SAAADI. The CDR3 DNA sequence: TGCGCCAGCAATACTGCAGGGGTAGCCGGGGAGCTGTTTTTT. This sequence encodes CASNTAGVAGELFF.

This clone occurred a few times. The CDR3 DNA sequence: TGTGCCAGCCGGACAGCCAAAAACATTCAGTACTTC. Encoded protein: CASRTAKNIQYF. The V call is TRBV6-5, the J call TRBJ2-4; D is unclear. This CDR3 is built from 12 residues. V was trimmed by 8 bases and J by 0 bases, leaving 5 bases between them. Germline CDR1 MNHEY, CDR2 SVGAGI.

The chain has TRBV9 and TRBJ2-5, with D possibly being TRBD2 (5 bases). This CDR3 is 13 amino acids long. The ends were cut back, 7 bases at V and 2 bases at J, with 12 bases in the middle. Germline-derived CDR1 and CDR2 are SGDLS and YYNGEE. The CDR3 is CASGRGRQETQYF. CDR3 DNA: TGTGCCAGCGGTAGAGGGAGACAAGAGACCCAGTACTTC.

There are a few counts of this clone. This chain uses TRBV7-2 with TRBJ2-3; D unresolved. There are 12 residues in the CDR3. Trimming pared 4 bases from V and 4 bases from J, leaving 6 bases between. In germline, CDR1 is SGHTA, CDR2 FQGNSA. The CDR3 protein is CASSSVSDTQYF. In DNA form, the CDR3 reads TGTGCCAGCAGCTCGGTCTCAGATACGCAGTATTTT. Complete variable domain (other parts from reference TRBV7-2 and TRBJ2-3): GAGVSQSPSNKVTEKGKDVELRCDPISGHTALYWYRQSLGQGLEFLIYFQGNSAPDKSGLPSDRFSAERTGGSVSTLTIQRTQQEDSAVYLCASSSVSDTQYFGPGTRLTVL.

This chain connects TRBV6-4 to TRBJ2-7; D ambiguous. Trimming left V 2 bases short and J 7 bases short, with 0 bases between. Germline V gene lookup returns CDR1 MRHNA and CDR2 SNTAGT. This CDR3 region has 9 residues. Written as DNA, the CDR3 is TGTGCCAGCAGTGACGAGCAGTACGTC. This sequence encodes CASSDEQYV.

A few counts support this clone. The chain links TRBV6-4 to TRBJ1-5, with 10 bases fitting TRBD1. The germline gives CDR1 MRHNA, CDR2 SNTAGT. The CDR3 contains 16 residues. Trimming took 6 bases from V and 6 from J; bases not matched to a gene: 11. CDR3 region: CASSPRGTGESQPQHF. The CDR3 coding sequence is TGTGCCAGCAGCCCCCGCGGGACAGGGGAGAGTCAGCCCCAGCATTTT.

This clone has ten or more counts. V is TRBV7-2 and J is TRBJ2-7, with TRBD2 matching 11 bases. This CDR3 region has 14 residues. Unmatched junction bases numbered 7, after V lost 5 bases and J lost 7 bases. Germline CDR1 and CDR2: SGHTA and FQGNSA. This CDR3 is CASSATSGMGEQYV. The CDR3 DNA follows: TGTGCCAGCAGCGCGACTAGCGGGATGGGTGAGCAGTACGTC.

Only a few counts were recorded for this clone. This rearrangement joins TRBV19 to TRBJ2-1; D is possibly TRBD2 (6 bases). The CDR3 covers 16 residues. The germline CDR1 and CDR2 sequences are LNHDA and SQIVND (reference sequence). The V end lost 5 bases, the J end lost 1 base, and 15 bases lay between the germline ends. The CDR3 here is CASSLNSAGSYNEQFF. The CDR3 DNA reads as TGTGCCAGTAGTTTGAACTCGGCGGGGTCCTACAATGAGCAGTTCTTC.

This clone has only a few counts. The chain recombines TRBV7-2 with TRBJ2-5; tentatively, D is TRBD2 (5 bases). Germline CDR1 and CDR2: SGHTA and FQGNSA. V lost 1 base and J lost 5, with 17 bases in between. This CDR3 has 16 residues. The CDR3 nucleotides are TGTGCCAGCAGCTTAGTAACGATCCGGGGTTGGGAGACCCAGTACTTC. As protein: CASSLVTIRGWETQYF. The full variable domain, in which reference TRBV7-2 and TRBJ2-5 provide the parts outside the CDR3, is GAGVSQSPSNKVTEKGKDVELRCDPISGHTALYWYRQSLGQGLEFLIYFQGNSAPDKSGLPSDRFSAERTGGSVSTLTIQRTQQEDSAVYLCASSLVTIRGWETQYFGPGTRLLVL.

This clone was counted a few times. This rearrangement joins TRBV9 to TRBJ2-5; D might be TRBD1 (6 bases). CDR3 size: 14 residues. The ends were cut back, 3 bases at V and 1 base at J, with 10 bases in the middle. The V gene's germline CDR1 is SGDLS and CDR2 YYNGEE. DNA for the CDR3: TGTGCCAGCAGCGGGACAGCCTCCCAAGAGACCCAGTACTTC. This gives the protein CASSGTASQETQYF.

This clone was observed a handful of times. CDR3 protein: CAWTRRDLGETQYF. CDR3 sequence (DNA): TGTGCCTGGACCCGCCGGGATCTTGGGGAGACCCAGTACTTC. This chain links TRBV30 with TRBJ2-5, with TRBD2 as a possible D gene (5 bases). CDR3 length: 14 amino acids. The germline V gene has CDR1 GTSNPN and CDR2 SVGIG (reference sequence). Trimming pared 4 bases from V and 5 bases from J, leaving 17 bases between.

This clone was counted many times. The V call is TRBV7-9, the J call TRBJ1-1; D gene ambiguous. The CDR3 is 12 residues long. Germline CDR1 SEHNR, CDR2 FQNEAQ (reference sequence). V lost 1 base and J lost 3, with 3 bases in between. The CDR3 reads CASSLDDTEAFF. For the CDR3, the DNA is TGTGCCAGCAGCTTAGATGACACTGAAGCTTTCTTT.

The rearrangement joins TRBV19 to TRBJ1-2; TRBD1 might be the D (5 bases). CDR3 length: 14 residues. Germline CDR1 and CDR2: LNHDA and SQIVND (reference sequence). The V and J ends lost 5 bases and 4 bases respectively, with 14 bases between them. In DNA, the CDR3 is TGTGCCAGTAGTCCGGCAGGGCGGAGCTATGGCTACACCTTC. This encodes CASSPAGRSYGYTF.

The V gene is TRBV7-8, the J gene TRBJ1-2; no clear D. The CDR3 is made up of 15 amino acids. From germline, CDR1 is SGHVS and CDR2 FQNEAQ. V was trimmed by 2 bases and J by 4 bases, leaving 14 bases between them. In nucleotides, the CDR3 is TGTGCCAGCAGCTTAAGGCCGCAGGAAACCTATGGCTACACCTTC. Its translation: CASSLRPQETYGYTF.

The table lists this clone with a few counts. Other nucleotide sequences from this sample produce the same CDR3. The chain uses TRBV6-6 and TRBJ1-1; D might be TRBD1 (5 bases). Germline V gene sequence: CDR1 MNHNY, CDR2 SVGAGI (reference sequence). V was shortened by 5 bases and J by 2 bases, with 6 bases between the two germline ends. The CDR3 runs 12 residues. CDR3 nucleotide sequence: TGTGCCAGCAGTCAGGGCAACACTGAAGCTTTCTTT. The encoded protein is CASSQGNTEAFF.

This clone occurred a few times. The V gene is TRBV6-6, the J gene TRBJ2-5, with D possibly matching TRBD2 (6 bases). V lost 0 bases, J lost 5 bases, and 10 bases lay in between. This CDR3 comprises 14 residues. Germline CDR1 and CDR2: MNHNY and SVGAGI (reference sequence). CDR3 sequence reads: CASSYSPGVETQYF. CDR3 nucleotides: TGTGCCAGCAGTTACTCTCCGGGAGTCGAGACCCAGTACTTC.

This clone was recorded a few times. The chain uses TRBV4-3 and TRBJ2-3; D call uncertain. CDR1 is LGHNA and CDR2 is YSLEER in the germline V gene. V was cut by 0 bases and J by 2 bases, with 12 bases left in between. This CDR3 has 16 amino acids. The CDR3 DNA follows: TGCGCCAGCAGCCAAGATTGGACCTTTTCCACAGATACGCAGTATTTT. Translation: CASSQDWTFSTDTQYF.